This is a list of T cell receptor beta chains from one sample in a study of regulatory T cells in long-lasting Graves disease. Using its own MiXCR run on the multiplex PCR reads, TCRdb lists one record per CDR3 protein. The sample includes about 310,000 distinct CDR3 sequences, 22% of them seen just once. Material: peripheral blood mononuclear cells (PBMCs), obtained when the disease was refractory, from a patient treated with antithyroid drugs. Every receptor here comes from a female donor with Graves disease. The CDR3 runs from the conserved cysteine through the conserved F or W. Fields, in order: clone size, V gene, J gene, D gene, CDR3 DNA, CDR3 protein. A D gene is named only where the DNA matches it firmly. Only some rows state a clone size, as once, few, many or a class for expanded clones.

>NA|TRBV28|TRBJ2-7|NA
TGTGCCAGCAGTTTAGACCTCACAGGCACCTACGAGCAGTACTTC
CASSLDLTGTYEQYF
>NA|TRBV9|TRBJ2-5|TRBD2
TGTGCCAGCAGTTACCGGGAGTGGAGCGGGGCCCCACAAGAGACCCAGTACTTC
CASSYREWSGAPQETQYF
>many|TRBV28|TRBJ1-4|TRBD1
TGTGCCAGCAGTTTAACCGGACAGGGTTTTAATGAAAAACTGTTTTTT
CASSLTGQGFNEKLFF
>many|TRBV28|TRBJ1-2|NA
TGTGCCAGCAGTTCACCGGAGGAGTCCTTAGATGGCTACACCTTC
CASSSPEESLDGYTF
>NA|TRBV20-1|TRBJ1-1|NA
TGCAGTGCTAAGAACTCCCACGGGGGGGAGACTGAAGCTTTCTTT
CSAKNSHGGETEAFF
>NA|TRBV7-9|TRBJ2-5|NA
TGTGCCAGCAGCCTGCCTAGCGCCTATAAAGAGACCCAGTACTTC
CASSLPSAYKETQYF
>few|TRBV4-2|TRBJ1-2|NA
TGTGCCAGCAGCCAAGGGGGAGATTCCTATGGCTACACCTTC
CASSQGGDSYGYTF
>NA|TRBV7-2|TRBJ1-3|NA
TGTGCCAGCAGCAGAACCCGAGGGGAGTCTGGAAACACCATATATTTT
CASSRTRGESGNTIYF
>many|TRBV28|TRBJ2-7|NA
TGTGCCAGCAGTCGACTAGTCGGGGTGGGGGAGCAGTACTTC
CASSRLVGVGEQYF
>NA|TRBV4-3|TRBJ2-5|TRBD2
TGCGCCAGCAGCCAAGACACCTCGGGGGGTAACCAAGAGACCCAGTACTTC
CASSQDTSGGNQETQYF
>NA|TRBV7-2|TRBJ2-5|NA
TGTGCCAGCAGCTTAGTTAGTGGCGGGAAAGAGACCCAGTACTTC
CASSLVSGGKETQYF
>many|TRBV6-2/TRBV6-3|TRBJ2-5|NA
TGTGCCAGCAGTTACTCTGCAAGCGCCCAAGAGACCCAGTACTTC
CASSYSASAQETQYF
>few|TRBV2|TRBJ1-3|TRBD1
TGTGCCAGCAGTCGCGGACAGGGTCCAAACACCATATATTTT
CASSRGQGPNTIYF
>few|TRBV11-2|TRBJ2-2|TRBD2
TGTGCCAGCAGCCGTGGGGCTAGCGGGACCACGGGCACCGGGGAGCTGTTTTTT
CASSRGASGTTGTGELFF
>many|TRBV30|TRBJ2-2|NA
TGTGCCGCAGGGGGGGGCGCAAACACCGGGGAGCTGTTTTTT
CAAGGGANTGELFF
>NA|TRBV6-2/TRBV6-3|TRBJ2-2|TRBD1
TGTGCCAGCAGGCGACAGGGGGCGATCGGGGAGCTGTTTTTT
CASRRQGAIGELFF
>few|TRBV6-1|TRBJ2-7|TRBD1
TGTGCCAGCAGTAAGGATTTTGACAGGGGTCACTCCTACGAGCAGTACTTC
CASSKDFDRGHSYEQYF
>many|TRBV7-9|TRBJ2-7|NA
TGTGCCAGCAGCTTAGCTCAAGCGCCCTACGAGCAGTACTTC
CASSLAQAPYEQYF
>NA|TRBV12-3/TRBV12-4|TRBJ2-2|TRBD2
TGTGCCAGCAGTCCGGGACTAGCGGGAGTGGCCGGGGAGCTGTTTTTT
CASSPGLAGVAGELFF
>many|TRBV6-5|TRBJ1-1|NA
TGTGCCAGCAGTTATGCGGGAGGACCTTCGAACACTGAAGCTTTCTTT
CASSYAGGPSNTEAFF
>many|TRBV7-9|TRBJ2-5|TRBD1
TGTGCCAGCAGCTTGGTAGGGGGCCCAGAGACCCAGTACTTC
CASSLVGGPETQYF
>NA|TRBV14|TRBJ2-3|TRBD2
TGTGCCAGCAGCCCCTGGACTAGCGGGAGTGGCACAGATACGCAGTATTTT
CASSPWTSGSGTDTQYF
>once|TRBV7-9|TRBJ2-7|TRBD1
TGTGCCAGCAGCTCGGGACAGGGAAGGTCGGGGCAGTACTTC
CASSSGQGRSGQYF
>few|TRBV6-5|TRBJ1-4|NA
TGTGCCAGCAGTTACAGGAGCGGTGAAAAACTGTTTTTT
CASSYRSGEKLFF
>many|TRBV28|TRBJ1-4|NA
TGTGCCAGCAGTCCCGCCGGGGCTCCGGAAAAACTGTTTTTT
CASSPAGAPEKLFF
>many|TRBV3-1|TRBJ1-2|NA
TGTGCCAGCAGCCAAGATTCCCTGTCACCGCATGGCTACACCTTC
CASSQDSLSPHGYTF
>many|TRBV12-3/TRBV12-4|TRBJ2-2|TRBD1
TGTGCCAGCAGGGGACAGTCGAACACCGGGGAGCTGTTTTTT
CASRGQSNTGELFF
>once|TRBV7-2|TRBJ1-2|TRBD1
TGTGCCAGCAGCTGGAAGGGGGCCTTTGGCTACACCTTC
CASSWKGAFGYTF
>many|TRBV19|TRBJ1-1|TRBD1
TGTGCCAGTAGTATAGAAAGAAGACAGGGAGCTTTCTTT
CASSIERRQGAFF
>NA|TRBV7-9|TRBJ2-5|NA
TGTGCCAGCAGCTTACGGCTTTCGGTGGGTTTTATTGAGACCCAGTACTTC
CASSLRLSVGFIETQYF
>few|TRBV19|TRBJ2-5|TRBD2
TGTGCCAGTAGTAGAGCGGGAGATGCCGCAGAGACCCAGTACTTC
CASSRAGDAAETQYF
>NA|TRBV28|TRBJ2-2|NA
TGTGCCAGCAGTTTAGTAGCTAGGACCAGAGAGCTGTTTTTT
CASSLVARTRELFF
>many|TRBV7-3|TRBJ1-1|NA
TGTGCCAGCAGCCTAGACGGTCGCACTGAAGCTTTCTTT
CASSLDGRTEAFF
>NA|TRBV20-1|TRBJ2-3|NA
TGCAGTGCCCGATGGGGACCAGGCACAGATACGCAGTATTTT
CSARWGPGTDTQYF
>many|TRBV28|TRBJ2-6|TRBD1
TGTGCCAGCAGCCCCGGGACAGGGGGCTATGGGGCCAACGTCCTGACTTTC
CASSPGTGGYGANVLTF
>few|TRBV27|TRBJ2-3|NA
TGTGCCAGCAGTTTATTTAAGCGAACTAGCACAGATACGCAGTATTTT
CASSLFKRTSTDTQYF
>NA|TRBV19|TRBJ2-1|NA
TGTGCCAGTAGTATTTCCAGGAACAATGAGCAGTTCTTC
CASSISRNNEQFF
>NA|TRBV6-1|TRBJ2-7|TRBD2
TGTGCCAGCAGAATGGGACTAGCGAATTACGAGCAGTACTTC
CASRMGLANYEQYF
>many|TRBV6-1|TRBJ1-1|NA
TGTGCCAGCAGTGGAGGGCTCGGGGGGCAGATGAACACTGAAGCTTTCTTT
CASSGGLGGQMNTEAFF
>few|TRBV29-1|TRBJ1-2|NA
TGCAGCGTTGACGCGTCGGGGCAGGACTATGGCTACACCTTC
CSVDASGQDYGYTF
>once|TRBV20-1|TRBJ2-2|TRBD2
TGCAGTGCTGCGGGGGGGAGAGGTACCGGGGAGCTGTTTTTT
CSAAGGRGTGELFF
>many|TRBV11-2|TRBJ1-1|NA
TGTGCCAGCAGATCTCTAAGGGGCATGAACACTGAAGCTTTCTTT
CASRSLRGMNTEAFF
>many|TRBV20-1|TRBJ1-4|NA
TGCAGTGCTTACCTCGTGGGCGAGGAAAAACTGTTTTTT
CSAYLVGEEKLFF
>many|TRBV7-2|TRBJ2-1|TRBD2
TGTGCCAGCAGCTTAATAGGGACTAGCTACAATGAGCAGTTCTTC
CASSLIGTSYNEQFF
>NA|TRBV14|TRBJ2-5|NA
TGTGCCAGCAGCCAAGATATTCTGACAGGTTTCGATGAGACCCAGTACTTC
CASSQDILTGFDETQYF
>NA|TRBV7-8|TRBJ1-5|TRBD1
TGTGCCAGCAGCCCGACAGGGTTGCGCAATCAGCCCCAGCATTTT
CASSPTGLRNQPQHF